The 21 T cell receptor beta chains below all came from one sample that was sequenced in a study of T cells in Graves' hyperthyroidism and ophthalmopathy. Amplification yielded TCR beta CDR3 regions, with RNA transcripts as the source. Carried out on the TCR CDR3, a first-round RT-PCR used the HTBI primer set. One entry per CDR3 protein, called by TCRdb with MiXCR from the multiplex PCR reads. In the table there are a few hundred thousand distinct CDR3 sequences, 14% of which are singletons. Sequencing used blood. These receptor sequences come from a woman aged 30 to 39 with Graves' hyperthyroidism that later progressed to Graves' ophthalmopathy.

Many counts were recorded for this clonotype. The chain joins TRBV27 to TRBJ1-1; D unresolved. Trimming stripped 6 bases from V and 0 bases from J, with 11 bases between. Germline V gene lookup returns CDR1 MNHEY and CDR2 SMNVEV (reference sequence). The CDR3 covers 14 residues. CDR3 sequence reads: CASSSHLMNTEAFF. The DNA for the CDR3 is TGTGCCAGCAGCTCCCACCTCATGAACACTGAAGCTTTCTTT.

The sample holds a few counts of this clonotype. This sequence joins TRBV24-1 and TRBJ2-4; tentatively, D is TRBD1 or TRBD2 (6 bases each). Germline V gene sequence: CDR1 KGHDR, CDR2 SFDVKD. With 7 bases removed from V and 9 bases from J, the gap between germline ends came to 18 bases. The CDR3 is 14 amino acids. For the CDR3, the DNA is TGTGCCACCAGCCCCAAGGGGGGTCGGAGCATTCAGTACTTC. Residues: CATSPKGGRSIQYF.

This clonotype was detected ten times or more. The rearrangement uses TRBV25-1 and TRBJ1-1; D is uncertain. This CDR3 has 15 amino acids. Germline CDR1 MGHDK, CDR2 SYGVNS. V lost 1 base and J lost 1, with 10 bases in between. The CDR3 loop reads CASSESVRSNTEAFF. CDR3 DNA sequence: TGTGCCAGCAGTGAATCGGTCAGATCGAACACTGAAGCTTTCTTT. Based on the CDR3 plus reference TRBV25-1 and TRBJ1-1, the full variable domain is EADIYQTPRYLVIGTGKKITLECSQTMGHDKMYWYQQDPGMELHLIHYSYGVNSTEKGDLSSESTVSRIRTEHFPLTLESARPSHTSQYLCASSESVRSNTEAFFGQGTRLTVV.

The table lists this clonotype with many counts. In DNA, the CDR3 is TGTGCCAGCAGCACCGGGGGCTATGAGCAGTTCTTC. As protein: CASSTGGYEQFF. This rearrangement joins TRBV7-9 to TRBJ2-1; D tentatively reads TRBD1 or TRBD2 (6 bases each). This CDR3 has 12 residues. Trimming stripped 5 bases from V and 8 bases from J, with 10 bases between. In germline, CDR1 is SEHNR, CDR2 FQNEAQ (reference sequence).

In this sample, this clonotype turned up a few times. The V and J genes are TRBV19 and TRBJ2-1; 10 nucleotides line up with TRBD2. CDR1 and CDR2 from the germline V gene are LNHDA and SQIVND (reference sequence). CDR3 length equals 15 residues. Unmatched junction bases numbered 9, after V lost 3 bases and J lost 10 bases. CDR3 sequence: CASSITSGMMREQFF. The CDR3 DNA reads as TGTGCCAGTAGTATCACTAGCGGGATGATGAGGGAGCAGTTCTTC.

The table lists this clonotype with many counts. The chain joins TRBV3-1 to TRBJ2-1; the D gene is possibly TRBD1 (5 bases). Germline V gives CDR1 LGHDT, CDR2 YNNKEL (reference sequence). V dropped 4 bases and J dropped 8 bases, with 9 bases sitting between them. This CDR3 has 12 residues. CDR3 nucleotide sequence: TGTGCCAGCAGCCCTGGGGCCCATGAGCAGTTCTTC. Protein: CASSPGAHEQFF.

This clonotype was seen many times. The chain carries TRBV6-1 and TRBJ2-7, with 11 bases identical to TRBD2. Germline-derived CDR1 and CDR2 are MNHNS and SASEGT. This CDR3 has 17 residues. The J segment lost 2 bases and the V segment lost 1 base, leaving 7 bases of the junction unmatched. The CDR3 DNA sequence: TGTGCCAGCAGTGAAGGACTAGCGGGACTGGCACCCTACGAGCAGTACTTC. Amino acids: CASSEGLAGLAPYEQYF.

This clonotype has a count of ten or more. The chain employs TRBV4-1 and TRBJ2-1, with 7 bases that match TRBD1. The CDR3 is made up of 15 amino acids. The trim removed 2 bases at V and 7 bases at J, leaving 8 bases unmatched. CDR1 and CDR2 from the germline V gene are MGHRA and YSYEKL. The chain's CDR3 is CASSQRGLSPNEQFF. The DNA of the CDR3 is TGCGCCAGCAGCCAAAGGGGGCTCAGCCCAAATGAGCAGTTCTTC.

This clonotype was counted at least ten times. This chain uses TRBV20-1 with TRBJ1-3, with 7 bases that match TRBD1. The CDR3 runs 14 residues. V lost 5 bases, J lost 3 bases, and 7 bases stayed unmatched. The germline gives CDR1 DFQATT, CDR2 SNEGSKA (reference sequence). CDR3 amino acids: CSAGTAAFGNTIYF. The DNA of the CDR3 is TGCAGTGCTGGGACAGCCGCTTTTGGAAACACCATATATTTT.

This clonotype was detected ten times or more. The rearrangement joins TRBV20-1 to TRBJ2-1; D is perhaps TRBD2 (6 bases). The germline V and J ends were trimmed by 3 bases and 3 bases, with 12 bases remaining between them. There are 14 residues in the CDR3. Germline lookup yields CDR1 DFQATT and CDR2 SNEGSKA (reference sequence). The CDR3 DNA follows: TGCAGTGCTAGCGGCGGGAATAGCTACAATGAGCAGTTCTTC. It encodes CSASGGNSYNEQFF.

The chain carries TRBV28 and TRBJ2-7; TRBD1 matches 10 bases. CDR3 length: 15 residues. Germline V gene lookup returns CDR1 MDHEN and CDR2 SYDVKM. Germline trimming cut 4 bases from V and 5 bases from J; bases unmatched to any gene: 8. The CDR3: CASSSSVGTGDEQYF. DNA of the CDR3: TGTGCCAGCAGTTCCTCCGTCGGGACAGGGGACGAGCAGTACTTC.

This clonotype was counted only a few times. The chain recombines TRBV4-3 with TRBJ1-1, with a tentative D call TRBD1 (6 bases). Germline CDR1 LGHNA, CDR2 YSLEER. The CDR3 sequence is 15 residues long. The V end lost 0 bases, the J end lost 7 bases, and 15 bases lay between the germline ends. The CDR3 spells CASSQDRGQFREAFF. CDR3 coding DNA: TGCGCCAGCAGCCAAGATCGCGGACAGTTTCGTGAAGCTTTCTTT.

V gene TRBV3-1 combines with J gene TRBJ1-1, with D possibly being TRBD1 (6 bases). Trimming stripped 0 bases from V and 1 base from J, with 15 bases between. Germline values: CDR1 LGHDT, CDR2 YNNKEL (reference sequence). CDR3 size: 17 residues. The CDR3 coding sequence is TGTGCCAGCAGCCAAGATCGGAGGGGGGCCGAGAACACTGAAGCTTTCTTT. It translates to CASSQDRRGAENTEAFF.

This clonotype was detected many times. The chain employs TRBV19 and TRBJ1-1, with D possibly matching TRBD1 (5 bases). The CDR3 loop spans 15 amino acids. The V gene's germline CDR1 is LNHDA and CDR2 SQIVND (reference sequence). V lost 6 bases to trimming and J lost 0 bases, with 14 bases between them. The CDR3 nucleotides are TGTGCCAGTAGGGAGGGACGGTGGTTGAACACTGAAGCTTTCTTT. Amino acid sequence: CASREGRWLNTEAFF. Looking up the rest from reference TRBV19 and TRBJ1-1 gives the full variable domain: DGGITQSPKYLFRKEGQNVTLSCEQNLNHDAMYWYRQDPGQGLRLIYYSQIVNDFQKGDIAEGYSVSREKKESFPLTVTSAQKNPTAFYLCASREGRWLNTEAFFGQGTRLTVV.

This clonotype came up many times. The chain is built from TRBV2 and TRBJ1-1; 9 bases map to TRBD1. This CDR3 comprises 17 residues. Unmatched junction bases numbered 11, after V lost 6 bases and J lost 0 bases. Germline V lookup: CDR1 SNHLY, CDR2 FYNNEI. CDR3 bases: TGTGCCAGCAGCCCTAGGGACAGGGTTCGAATGAACACTGAAGCTTTCTTT. This sequence encodes CASSPRDRVRMNTEAFF.

Many counts were recorded for this clonotype. The chain combines TRBV7-9 with TRBJ1-5; D gene unclear. Per the germline V gene, CDR1 is SEHNR and CDR2 is FQNEAQ (reference sequence). With 0 bases removed from V and 5 bases from J, the gap between germline ends came to 5 bases. The length of the CDR3 is 13 residues. CDR3 loop: CASSLAQDQPQHF. The DNA for the CDR3 is TGTGCCAGCAGCTTAGCGCAAGATCAGCCCCAGCATTTT.

This clonotype was seen ten or more times. The chain recombines TRBV30 with TRBJ1-1; D is possibly TRBD1 (5 bases). Germline-derived CDR1 and CDR2 are GTSNPN and SVGIG (reference sequence). CDR3 size: 11 residues. V gave up 3 bases and J gave up 6 bases, with 8 bases separating them. CDR3 nucleotides: TGTGCCTGGAGGTTCAGGGCTGAAGCTTTCTTT. Residues: CAWRFRAEAFF.

In its sample, this clonotype was seen many times. DNA of the CDR3: TGTGCCAGCAGTTCGATACCGGGACCCTTTAATGAGCAGTTCTTC. This codes for CASSSIPGPFNEQFF. The chain combines TRBV28 with TRBJ2-1, with D perhaps assigned TRBD1 or TRBD2 (5 bases each). This CDR3 region has 15 residues. Trimming pared 4 bases from V and 7 bases from J, leaving 17 bases between. Germline V gene lookup returns CDR1 MDHEN and CDR2 SYDVKM. Variable domain in full (rest from reference TRBV28 and TRBJ2-1): DVKVTQSSRYLVKRTGEKVFLECVQDMDHENMFWYRQDPGLGLRLIYFSYDVKMKEKGDIPEGYSVSREKKERFSLILESASTNQTSMYLCASSSIPGPFNEQFFGPGTRLTVL.

For this clonotype: This may be a read error, as it is one base from a much larger clone. The chain recombines TRBV4-1 with TRBJ1-3, with a possible D match to TRBD1 (6 bases). The V gene's germline CDR1 is MGHRA and CDR2 YSYEKL. CDR3 size: 18 residues. CDR3 sequence (DNA): TGCGCCAGCAGCCAAGGAGCTCGGACAGAGAAGCCTGGAAACGCCATATATTTT. Amino acids: CASSQGARTEKPGNAIYF.

This clonotype appeared many times. J is TRBJ1-4 and V is TRBV7-9, with D maybe TRBD1 (6 bases). V was trimmed by 4 bases and J by 0 bases, leaving 12 bases between them. Germline CDR1 SEHNR, CDR2 FQNEAQ (reference sequence). The CDR3 extends over 16 amino acids. CDR3 residues: CASSSTDSATNEKLFF. The CDR3 DNA is TGTGCCAGCAGCTCGACGGACAGTGCAACTAATGAAAAACTGTTTTTT.

This clonotype was seen at least ten times. The chain links TRBV6-6 to TRBJ2-7; 7 nucleotides line up with TRBD1. CDR3 size: 16 residues. Germline trimming cut 2 bases from V and 2 bases from J; bases unmatched to any gene: 9. CDR1 and CDR2 (germline): MNHNY, SVGAGI (reference sequence). CDR3 sequence (DNA): TGTGCCAGCAGTTACGAGAACCGACAGGGCCCCTACGAGCAGTACTTC. Translating it yields CASSYENRQGPYEQYF.